The clone carrying this TCR beta chain showed up just a few times. As yet, its antigen is unknown. The sample comes from a study of identical twins. Study-level results: The more abundant beta clonotypes in cord blood had fewer insertions, and memory repertoires did not show this. In monozygotic twins, models underestimated the sharing of out-of-frame TCR alpha.

TCRdb reprocessed the 5' RACE reads via MiXCR and lists one record per CDR3 protein. The data hold fewer than 550,000 distinct CDR3 sequences, with roughly an eighth observed a single time. The germline V gene has CDR1 SGHTA and CDR2 FQGTGA. V lost 1 base, J lost 4 bases, and 6 bases stayed unmatched. The CDR3 length is 16 residues. The same data also contributed to another study, on yellow fever vaccine responses in identical twins.

The chain has TRBV7-3 and TRBJ2-3; 9 positions match TRBD2. This receptor was taken from a woman aged 18-29 years in good health. Material: CD4+ T cells sorted from blood. The CDR3 DNA reads TGTGCCAGCAGCTTAATTCGGCGGGGGGGCCCAGATACGCAGTATTTT. Amino acids: CASSLIRRGGPDTQYF.